The following is a TCR beta chain sequence with its context. The protocol was immunoSEQ multiplex PCR, while the TCRdb copy is restricted to in-frame clones and leaves out a portion. The table lists about 590,000 clones, nearly 97% of them singletons. Trimming removed 5 bases from V and 3 bases from J, with 11 bases in between. The CDR3 consists of 13 residues. CDR1 and CDR2 (germline): MDHEN, SYDVKM. These data come from a study of shared clonotypes between healthy human individuals. Study context: CD8 memory received one plate per donor, CD8 naive two, CD4 memory three and CD4 naive three.

Cells designated naive CD8 were CD45RO-negative and were positively selected for CCR7, with terminally differentiated effector memory CD45RA+ cells excluded. The TCR comes from a woman in her twenties or thirties in good health. V gene TRBV28 combines with J gene TRBJ2-7; D is uncertain. Sequenced sample: naive CD8+ T cells sorted from blood. The CDR3 here is CASSASLFYEQYF. As DNA, the CDR3 is TGTGCCAGCAGTGCTAGTCTTTTCTACGAGCAGTACTTC.